Below, 27 T cell receptor beta chains from the same sample are listed, as sequenced in a study of beta chain features in type 1 diabetes (dated by TCRdb to the late 2010s). The library was built by means of the immunoSEQ multiplex PCR assay. The High Capacity cDNA Reverse Transcription Kit was used to reverse transcribe all of the isolated RNA, meaning that expressed TCRB transcripts were what got sequenced. In its TCRdb copy, this immuneACCESS table keeps in-frame sequences only and misses some clones. Where compared with another copy, unresolved V genes explain less than half of these, and the others have no known cause. The sample table holds more than 110,000 clones, of which 6.9% were seen once. The ten largest account for approximately 1.5% of the sample. Sequencing was performed on central memory CD4+ T cells from blood. These TCRs come from a woman aged 30 to 39 in good health.

V gene TRBV18 combines with J gene TRBJ2-7; the match to TRBD2 covers 7 bases. The germline gives CDR1 KGHSH, CDR2 LQKENI. J gave up 1 base and V 1 base, and 7 bases lay outside the gene matches. The CDR3 is 16 amino acids. In DNA, the CDR3 is TGTGCCAGCTCACCACGGTCAGGGAGGGTGTCCTACGAGCAGTACTTC. Translating gives CASSPRSGRVSYEQYF.

This clone was seen only a few times. The chain couples TRBV5-5 to TRBJ2-3; 8 positions agree with TRBD2. J lost 2 bases, V lost 3 bases, and 5 bases had no gene match. The CDR3 runs 15 residues. Germline CDR1 and CDR2: SGHKS and YYEKEE (reference sequence). The CDR3 DNA reads TGTGCCAGCAGCTCAACGGGACTAGACACAGATACGCAGTATTTT. Protein sequence: CASSSTGLDTDTQYF.

This chain uses TRBV4-3 with TRBJ2-2; possible D gene TRBD1, 6 bases. The CDR3 contains 15 residues. Germline V gives CDR1 LGHNA, CDR2 YSLEER. V dropped 2 bases and J dropped 4 bases, with 11 bases sitting between them. The CDR3 DNA is TGCGCCAGCAGCCAATCAGGGGTTGGCACCGGGGAGCTGTTTTTT. This translates into CASSQSGVGTGELFF.

This clone has ten or more counts. V gene TRBV13 combines with J gene TRBJ2-2, with 12 nucleotides matching TRBD2. V shed 5 bases and J 7 bases; nucleotides not matched to a gene: 5. Per germline, CDR1 PRHDT and CDR2 FYEKMQ (reference sequence). The CDR3 consists of 15 residues. The CDR3 sequence is CASSPGTSGLGELFF. Written as DNA, the CDR3 is TGTGCCAGCAGCCCAGGGACTAGCGGGCTCGGGGAGCTGTTTTTT.

This clone was picked up many times. The chain recombines TRBV7-3 with TRBJ2-2; 7 bases agree with TRBD1. In germline, CDR1 is SGHTA, CDR2 FQGTGA. There are 15 residues in the CDR3. V shed 5 bases and J 1 base; nucleotides not matched to a gene: 4. CDR3 amino acids: CASSTQGVNTGELFF. The CDR3 bases are TGTGCCAGCAGCACCCAGGGGGTGAACACCGGGGAGCTGTTTTTT. Variable domain in full (rest from reference TRBV7-3 and TRBJ2-2): GAGVSQTPSNKVTEKGKYVELRCDPISGHTALYWYRQSLGQGPEFLIYFQGTGAADDSGLPNDRFFAVRPEGSVSTLKIQRTERGDSAVYLCASSTQGVNTGELFFGEGSRLTVL.

A few counts support this clone. V usage is TRBV21-1 and J usage is TRBJ2-5; TRBD1 was called by the table and not checked on the DNA. TRBV21-1 represents a pseudogene. This CDR3 spans 15 amino acids. The CDR3 protein is CASSKDSGQQETQYF. CDR3 in DNA: TGTGCCAGCAGCAAAGATTCAGGGCAACAAGAGACCCAGTACTTC.

The chain employs TRBV14 and TRBJ2-5; D possibly corresponds to TRBD2 (7 bases). V lost 4 bases to trimming and J lost 11 bases, with 20 bases between them. This CDR3 region has 14 residues. Germline values: CDR1 SGHDN, CDR2 FVKESK. CDR3 in DNA: TGTGCCAGCAGCCTTGGGGGGGCCGGAGGTGAGCAGTACTTC. Residues: CASSLGGAGGEQYF.

This clone was observed a handful of times. The CDR3 region has the DNA TGTGCCAGCTCACCATCGATAGGGGGGACCCAGTACTTC. Protein product: CASSPSIGGTQYF. The V and J genes are TRBV18 and TRBJ2-5; D may be TRBD1 (6 bases). V was trimmed by 2 bases and J by 7 bases, leaving 11 bases between them. This CDR3 spans 13 amino acids. Germline loops: CDR1 KGHSH, CDR2 LQKENI. Combining the CDR3 with reference TRBV18 and TRBJ2-5 gives the whole variable domain NAGVMQNPRHLVRRRGQEARLRCSPMKGHSHVYWYRQLPEEGLKFMVYLQKENIIDESGMPKERFSAEFPKEGPSILRIQQVVRGDSAAYFCASSPSIGGTQYFGPGTRLLVL.

With regard to this clone: The junction departs from germline at one end; a sequencing error may be responsible. The rearrangement uses TRBV30 and TRBJ2-1; D is possibly TRBD1 (5 bases). The germline CDR1 and CDR2 sequences are GTSNPN and SVGIG (reference sequence). The CDR3 consists of 13 residues. In DNA, the CDR3 is TGTGCCTCGAGTGTTAGGGGTTACAATGAGCAGTTCTTC. This gives the protein CASSVRGYNEQFF.

This clone has just a few counts. A junction boundary mismatches the germline segment, possibly from a read error. The chain has TRBV19 and TRBJ2-1, with no clear D. The germline CDR1 and CDR2 sequences are LNHDA and SQIVND (reference sequence). The CDR3 runs to 18 residues. The CDR3 DNA sequence: TGTGCCAGTAGTATTCATCGACTGGGTAGCAGATCCTCCAATGAGCAGTTCTTC. As protein: CASSIHRLGSRSSNEQFF.

The sample holds a few counts of this clone. The rearrangement uses TRBV4-1 and TRBJ1-1; weak D call: TRBD1 (5 bases). The CDR3 runs to 14 residues. CDR1 and CDR2 (germline): MGHRA, YSYEKL. Trimming pared 7 bases from V and 3 bases from J, leaving 15 bases between. DNA of the CDR3: TGCGCCAGCATTCAAGGAAGGGGCGACACTGAAGCTTTCTTT. It translates to CASIQGRGDTEAFF.

CDR3 in DNA: TGTGCCAGCAGTTACGCCCGGGGTACTTACCCCGAGCAGTACTTC. Protein: CASSYARGTYPEQYF. The rearrangement uses TRBV6-6 and TRBJ2-7, with D perhaps TRBD2 (5 bases). In germline, CDR1 is MNHNY, CDR2 SVGAGI (reference sequence). The CDR3 runs 15 residues. Trimming cost V 2 bases and J 6 bases, with 17 bases left between them.

This clone was seen more than once but under ten times. This sequence joins TRBV7-2 and TRBJ2-1; TRBD2 is a possible D gene (6 bases). V was cut by 10 bases and J by 8 bases, with 18 bases left in between. This CDR3 has 13 amino acids. CDR1 and CDR2 from the germline V gene are SGHTA and FQGNSA. For the CDR3, the DNA is TGTGCCAAAAAAACGGAGGGCAGAGATGAGCAGTTCTTC. This translates into CAKKTEGRDEQFF. Full variable domain (outside the CDR3, taken from reference TRBV7-2 and TRBJ2-1): GAGVSQSPSNKVTEKGKDVELRCDPISGHTALYWYRQSLGQGLEFLIYFQGNSAPDKSGLPSDRFSAERTGGSVSTLTIQRTQQEDSAVYLCAKKTEGRDEQFFGPGTRLTVL.

Many counts were recorded for this clone. The chain couples TRBV25-1 to TRBJ2-3, with D unresolved. V was trimmed by 1 base and J by 5 bases, leaving 13 bases between them. This CDR3 region has 15 residues. Germline V gene data show CDR1 as MGHDK and CDR2 as SYGVNS. CDR3 DNA sequence: TGTGCCAGCAGTGAATCTCGGCTAGTACGAGATACGCAGTATTTT. It is translated as CASSESRLVRDTQYF.

This clone was picked up a small number of times. V and J are TRBV7-6 and TRBJ2-1; D ambiguous. V lost 1 base and J 11 bases, leaving 6 bases between the germline ends. Germline values: CDR1 SGHVS, CDR2 FNYEAQ. The CDR3 has 11 residues. The CDR3, as DNA: TGTGCCAGCAGCTTAGACAGAAAGCAGTTCTTC. This encodes CASSLDRKQFF.

Only a few counts were recorded for this clone. V gene TRBV5-4 combines with J gene TRBJ2-5; 9 bases are shared with TRBD1. Germline CDR1 and CDR2: SGHNT and YYREEE (reference sequence). The CDR3 totals 15 residues. V dropped 4 bases and J dropped 6; count of bases not matched to a gene: 10. CDR3 DNA: TGTGCCAGCAGCCTACTGGACAGGGGCGGGCAGACCCAGTACTTC. It codes for CASSLLDRGGQTQYF.

The chain is built from TRBV7-9 and TRBJ2-1; 10 bases line up with TRBD1. V trimming: 5 bases; J trimming: 2 bases; junction bases outside the gene matches: 3. The length of the CDR3 is 15 residues. The V gene's germline CDR1 is SEHNR and CDR2 FQNEAQ (reference sequence). For the CDR3, the DNA is TGTGCCAGCAGCGGCGGACAGGGGGCCTACAATGAGCAGTTCTTC. Translated: CASSGGQGAYNEQFF.

This clone was observed a few times. V gene TRBV19 combines with J gene TRBJ1-1; 8 bases line up with TRBD1. Germline V lookup: CDR1 LNHDA, CDR2 SQIVND (reference sequence). The CDR3 consists of 15 residues. V lost 3 bases and J lost 1; bases outside the gene matches: 4. This CDR3 reads CASSISGTGNTEAFF. The CDR3 DNA reads TGTGCCAGTAGTATCAGTGGGACAGGGAACACTGAAGCTTTCTTT.

The J gene is TRBJ2-3, the V gene TRBV19; 7 bases fit TRBD1. The junction had 9 bases not matched to a gene; V was cut back by 4 bases and J by 2 bases. Germline assignment: CDR1 LNHDA and CDR2 SQIVND (reference sequence). The CDR3 contains 16 residues. The chain's CDR3 is CASSRSDRIYTDTQYF. DNA for the CDR3: TGTGCCAGTAGTAGGTCGGACAGGATTTACACAGATACGCAGTATTTT. The whole variable domain, filled in from reference TRBV19 and TRBJ2-3, reads DGGITQSPKYLFRKEGQNVTLSCEQNLNHDAMYWYRQDPGQGLRLIYYSQIVNDFQKGDIAEGYSVSREKKESFPLTVTSAQKNPTAFYLCASSRSDRIYTDTQYFGPGTRLTVL.

The gene calls are TRBV28 and TRBJ2-7; 10 bases line up with TRBD1. With 5 bases clipped from V and 3 bases from J, the junction kept 10 bases outside the gene matches. This CDR3 region has 16 residues. The germline CDR1 and CDR2 sequences are MDHEN and SYDVKM. CDR3 sequence (DNA): TGTGCCAGCAGTCCTAGGGACAGGGGTGGGCTCTACGAGCAGTACTTC. It codes for CASSPRDRGGLYEQYF.

This clone was recorded a few times. The same CDR3 can be traced to other DNA sequences in this sample. V is TRBV7-3 and J is TRBJ2-3, with 7 nucleotides matching TRBD2. Germline CDR1 and CDR2: SGHTA and FQGTGA. This CDR3 region has 15 residues. Trimming removed 5 bases from V and 3 bases from J; junction bases left unmatched: 8. In DNA, the CDR3 is TGTGCCAGCAGCCCCACCAGCGGGGCGACAGATACGCAGTATTTT. It translates to CASSPTSGATDTQYF.

This clone was seen a few times. The chain is built from TRBV29-1 and TRBJ2-3, with TRBD1 identical over 7 bases. V shed 7 bases, J shed 2 bases, and the junction held 6 bases outside the gene matches. The V gene's germline CDR1 is SQVTM and CDR2 ANQGSEA. This CDR3 has 13 amino acids. The CDR3 DNA follows: TGCAGCGCCGGAGACAGGGTCACAGATACGCAGTATTTT. Protein sequence: CSAGDRVTDTQYF.

V is TRBV28 and J is TRBJ2-5; D may be TRBD2 (6 bases). Per germline, CDR1 MDHEN and CDR2 SYDVKM. Trimming stripped 6 bases from V and 4 bases from J, with 12 bases between. The CDR3 loop spans 13 amino acids. The CDR3 spells CASRDSGSETQYF. The CDR3 nucleotides read TGTGCCAGCAGAGACAGCGGGTCAGAGACCCAGTACTTC.

This clone was seen a few times. The chain combines TRBV6-1 with TRBJ1-5, with 10 bases aligning to TRBD1. The V and J ends lost 5 bases and 6 bases, in that order; junction bases with no gene match: 7. This CDR3 is 15 amino acids long. Germline V CDR1 and CDR2: MNHNS, SASEGT. DNA of the CDR3: TGTGCCAGCAGTCTGGACAGGGGGTACACTCAGCCCCAGCATTTT. It specifies CASSLDRGYTQPQHF.

This clone was seen only a few times. The chain joins TRBV5-1 to TRBJ2-2, with D unresolved. The CDR3 is 14 amino acids. Germline loops: CDR1 SGHRS, CDR2 YFSETQ. Deletions cut 0 bases from V and 1 base from J, with 4 bases between. DNA of the CDR3: TGCGCCAGCAGCTTGGCCCTGAACACCGGGGAGCTGTTTTTT. Translating gives CASSLALNTGELFF.

This clone was observed a few times. The J gene is TRBJ2-5, the V gene TRBV11-2, with a tentative D call TRBD2 (5 bases). V lost 1 base to trimming and J lost 5 bases, with 11 bases between them. Germline V gene sequence: CDR1 SGHAT, CDR2 FQNNGV. This CDR3 has 14 amino acids. The CDR3 loop reads CASSLGTAGETQYF. CDR3 sequence (DNA): TGTGCCAGCAGCTTAGGGACTGCCGGGGAGACCCAGTACTTC.

This clone was recorded a few times. The chain joins TRBV19 to TRBJ2-5, with D possibly matching TRBD1 (5 bases). Germline CDR1 and CDR2: LNHDA and SQIVND (reference sequence). The CDR3 is 16 amino acids. V was trimmed by 3 bases and J by 6 bases, leaving 20 bases between them. The DNA for the CDR3 is TGTGCCAGTAGTATTAGACTGACCCAGGGCGTGCAGACCCAGTACTTC. It codes for CASSIRLTQGVQTQYF.